Below, 18 T cell receptor beta chains from the same sample are listed, as sequenced in a study of patients and donors after allogeneic stem cell transplantation. Each CDR3 protein gets one entry after TCRdb re-called the RT-PCR reads with MiXCR. The table records hundreds of thousands of distinct CDR3 sequences, under 20% of them present only once. The sequenced material came from blood, either unsorted or a sorted T cell fraction (not recorded which). The receptors come from a human donor who was either an allogeneic HSCT recipient or a stem cell or donor lymphocyte infusion donor (not recorded which). It is not recorded whose cells these are; they may come from a transplant donor.

The chain combines TRBV6-1 with TRBJ2-1; 9 positions match TRBD2. Germline trimming cut 7 bases from V and 6 bases from J; bases unmatched to any gene: 1. This CDR3 has 12 amino acids. Germline V gives CDR1 MNHNS, CDR2 SASEGT. The CDR3 reads CASKLAGNEQFF. CDR3 coding DNA: TGTGCCAGCAAACTAGCGGGCAATGAGCAGTTCTTC.

This clonotype came up a few times. The V gene is TRBV7-9, the J gene TRBJ2-2; D is ambiguous. This CDR3 is built from 16 residues. Trimming took off 0 bases at V and 1 base at J, with 9 bases between the two ends. CDR1 and CDR2 from the germline V gene are SEHNR and FQNEAQ (reference sequence). DNA of the CDR3: TGTGCCAGCAGCTTAGCGGGCAGCTTGAACACCGGGGAGCTGTTTTTT. Amino acid sequence: CASSLAGSLNTGELFF.

The chain employs TRBV20-1 and TRBJ2-5; D not certain. There are 10 residues in the CDR3. Trimming cost V 3 bases and J 8 bases, with 7 bases left between them. Germline V gene data show CDR1 as DFQATT and CDR2 as SNEGSKA (reference sequence). In nucleotides, the CDR3 is TGCAGTGCTAGGAACATAACCCAGTACTTC. The encoded protein is CSARNITQYF.

In this sample, this clonotype turned up many times. CDR3 DNA: TGTGCCGTAAACGGGGGGCCGTCGAATTCACCCCTCCACTTT. It translates to CAVNGGPSNSPLHF. This chain uses TRBV11-2 with TRBJ1-6, with D perhaps TRBD1 (6 bases). The CDR3 is 14 amino acids. Between the trimmed V and J ends, which lost 11 bases and 7 bases, there was a span of 18 bases. Germline V gene sequence: CDR1 SGHAT, CDR2 FQNNGV.

The rearrangement links TRBV6-5 to TRBJ2-7, with D maybe TRBD1 (6 bases). The CDR3 totals 15 residues. Trimming took 4 bases from V and 7 from J, leaving 20 bases between them. Germline CDR1 is MNHEY and CDR2 is SVGAGI. The CDR3 bases are TGTGCCAGCAGTTTCGGGGACAAAAGGTCAAAAGAGCAGTACTTC. It codes for CASSFGDKRSKEQYF.

This clonotype occurred a few times. This rearrangement joins TRBV6-1 to TRBJ1-3; D is perhaps TRBD1 (6 bases). Per the germline V gene, CDR1 is MNHNS and CDR2 is SASEGT. The CDR3 is made up of 14 amino acids. Trimming removed 5 bases at V and 2 bases at J, with 10 bases between. The CDR3 DNA is TGTGCCAGCAGTCAAGGGGGTACTGGAAACACCATATATTTT. This codes for CASSQGGTGNTIYF.

The chain employs TRBV11-1 and TRBJ2-5, with D possibly TRBD1 on 6 matching bases. CDR3 length equals 16 residues. V shed 1 base and J shed 1 base, with 13 bases lying between them. Germline V gene lookup returns CDR1 SGHAT and CDR2 FQDESV (reference sequence). Here the CDR3 DNA reads TGTGCCAGCAGCTTAGAAGGAAGGGACACCCAAGAGACCCAGTACTTC. Translating gives CASSLEGRDTQETQYF.

The J gene is TRBJ2-7, the V gene TRBV4-3; TRBD1 aligns across 7 bases. The J segment lost 2 bases and the V segment lost 0 bases, leaving 7 bases of the junction unmatched. The germline CDR1 and CDR2 sequences are LGHNA and YSLEER. There are 16 residues in the CDR3. CDR3: CASSQENGQATYEQYF. The CDR3 DNA reads as TGCGCCAGCAGCCAAGAAAACGGACAGGCAACCTACGAGCAGTACTTC.

The chain carries TRBV25-1 and TRBJ2-7; no firm D call. Per germline, CDR1 MGHDK and CDR2 SYGVNS. The CDR3 covers 12 residues. V dropped 6 bases and J dropped 3 bases, with 9 bases sitting between them. As DNA, the CDR3 is TGTGCCAGCAGGGGTCCCATCTACGAGCAGTACTTC. This translates into CASRGPIYEQYF.

This clonotype was observed many times. This chain uses TRBV18 with TRBJ2-7; 13 bases are a match to TRBD2. The CDR3 loop spans 15 amino acids. Germline V gene lookup returns CDR1 KGHSH and CDR2 LQKENI. V lost 3 bases to trimming and J lost 6 bases; unmatched junction nucleotides: 5. For the CDR3, the DNA is TGTGCCAGCTCACCGTCGACTAGCGGGGGGCTCGAGCAGTACTTC. This codes for CASSPSTSGGLEQYF. Drawing the rest from reference TRBV18 and TRBJ2-7, the complete variable domain is NAGVMQNPRHLVRRRGQEARLRCSPMKGHSHVYWYRQLPEEGLKFMVYLQKENIIDESGMPKERFSAEFPKEGPSILRIQQVVRGDSAAYFCASSPSTSGGLEQYFGPGTRLTVT.

This clonotype was seen more than once but under ten times. The genes are TRBV28 and TRBJ2-1, with D tentatively TRBD2 (5 bases). CDR3 size: 12 residues. Deletions cut 7 bases from V and 3 bases from J, with 7 bases between. Germline V gene sequence: CDR1 MDHEN, CDR2 SYDVKM. DNA of the CDR3: TGTGCCAGCAAAGACTACTACAATGAGCAGTTCTTC. It is translated as CASKDYYNEQFF.

The chain joins TRBV4-3 to TRBJ2-7; possibly TRBD1 or TRBD2 for D (5 bases each). The V end lost 0 bases, the J end lost 9 bases, and 15 bases lay between the germline ends. Germline CDR1 and CDR2: LGHNA and YSLEER. The CDR3 is made up of 14 amino acids. The CDR3 here is CASSQDERGRGQYF. The CDR3 nucleotides are TGCGCCAGCAGCCAAGATGAGAGGGGCCGGGGGCAGTACTTC.

The CDR3 spells CASSFPMTEPGPEAKNIQYF. The CDR3 DNA is TGTGCCAGCAGCTTCCCCATGACAGAACCGGGACCAGAGGCCAAAAACATTCAGTACTTC. The chain couples TRBV3-1 to TRBJ2-4, with D possibly being TRBD1 or TRBD2 (5 bases each). V was pared by 5 bases and J by 1 base, with 27 bases between. Germline assignment: CDR1 LGHDT and CDR2 YNNKEL (reference sequence). The CDR3 runs 20 residues.

This chain links TRBV6-4 with TRBJ1-2; D is undetermined. CDR3 length equals 16 residues. CDR1 is MRHNA and CDR2 is SNTAGT in the germline V gene. V was trimmed by 5 bases and J by 3 bases, leaving 19 bases between them. CDR3 amino acids: CASSPVSCAGYYGYTF. The DNA for the CDR3 is TGTGCCAGCAGTCCGGTTTCATGTGCGGGATACTATGGCTACACCTTC.

This clonotype came up many times. The V and J genes are TRBV20-1 and TRBJ1-5; maybe TRBD1 (5 bases). CDR1 DFQATT and CDR2 SNEGSKA come from the germline V gene (reference sequence). This CDR3 contains 15 residues. V was pared by 5 bases and J by 3 bases, with 17 bases between. The CDR3 DNA is TGCAGTGCTGGACGCGGGACTTCGAACAATCAGCCCCAGCATTTT. Protein: CSAGRGTSNNQPQHF.

This chain links TRBV27 with TRBJ1-4; TRBD1 aligns across 9 bases. The V gene end was trimmed by 5 bases and the J gene end by 6 bases; junction bases not matched to a gene: 10. CDR1 is MNHEY, CDR2 SMNVEV, per germline (reference sequence). The CDR3 is made up of 16 amino acids. The CDR3 loop is CASSPNGGTGYEKLFF. The DNA of the CDR3 is TGTGCCAGCAGTCCGAATGGGGGGACAGGGTATGAAAAACTGTTTTTT.

The rearrangement joins TRBV2 to TRBJ2-2; weak D call: TRBD2 (5 bases). This CDR3 contains 13 residues. Trimming pared 7 bases from V and 6 bases from J, leaving 12 bases between. The germline gives CDR1 SNHLY, CDR2 FYNNEI. The CDR3 region is CASIGGGPGELFF. CDR3 DNA: TGTGCCAGCATAGGAGGTGGTCCCGGGGAGCTGTTTTTT.

This clonotype was seen repeatedly, ten times or more. The chain joins TRBV7-8 to TRBJ2-5; D remains ambiguous. CDR1 and CDR2 (germline): SGHVS, FQNEAQ. CDR3 length: 12 amino acids. V was shortened by 6 bases and J by 5 bases, with 10 bases between the two germline ends. The CDR3 nucleotides read TGTGCCAGCAGATGGAGTCGGGAGACCCAGTACTTC. This encodes CASRWSRETQYF.